The sequence of this T cell receptor beta chain was determined in a study of shared clonotypes between healthy human individuals. Terminally differentiated effector memory CD45RA+ cells were left out of the naive CD8 fraction, which was CD45RO-negative and positively selected for CCR7. Adult Caucasians living in Nashville, Tennessee made up all of the donors. Profiled with immunoSEQ multiplex PCR; TCRdb holds only in-frame clones, not every one. This table has about 2.1 million clones, around 95% appearing once. This clone has just one count. Other DNA sequences from this sample encode an identical CDR3 as well. This CDR3 contains 16 residues. The trim removed 0 bases at V and 4 bases at J, leaving 2 bases unmatched. From germline, CDR1 is LGHNA and CDR2 YSLEER.

The rearrangement joins TRBV4-3 to TRBJ2-1; 11 bases are shared with TRBD2. The receptor was isolated from a man in his late teens or twenties in good health. Some clones in this sample may be carry-over from other donors' samples. Sequencing input: naive CD8+ T cells from PBMCs. The CDR3 here is CASSQDRLAGYNEQFF. As DNA, the CDR3 is TGCGCCAGCAGCCAAGACCGACTAGCGGGATACAATGAGCAGTTCTTC.